This T cell receptor beta chain was found in a study of cytomegalovirus exposure and HLA in healthy donors (dated by TCRdb to between 2016 and 2019). About the full investigation: According to a later analysis, the roughly 120 validation repertoires were produced on the same platform as the 666 repertoires of the first cohort. Along with the approximately 650-subject first cohort, a separate validation cohort of around 110 different subjects was used. To predict cytomegalovirus infection status, the study brought together high-throughput TCR immunosequencing, statistical association of individual TCRs with disease status, and machine learning. The study aimed to test whether signatures of past pathogen exposure could be identified by cataloging public T cell receptors.

About this clone itself: Its target antigen remains unknown. It has no much larger one-base neighbor in the sample; base qualities were not kept.

Library preparation used the immunoSEQ multiplex PCR assay. The published analysis was carried out like this. A statistical classification framework was developed to diagnose cytomegalovirus status using the catalog of TCR beta chain sequences. TCRdb obtained this table from immuneACCESS and retained in-frame rearrangements with V and J assigned. These tables miss some clones; where compared with another copy, unresolved V genes account for less than half of the shortfall, and the remainder is unexplained. Clonal size and the V and J genes are those of that table, whereas D and trimming came from the DNA. The sample table holds about 130,000 clones, of which 89% were seen once. 1.5% to 2.5% of the sample is taken by the ten largest. General study outcomes and caveats: While some public TCRs were present in many individuals, most TCR sequences turned up only very rarely across donors. Cytomegalovirus status was reported to be diagnosed by the classifier with high specificity and sensitivity in both the original and validation cohorts. In the study, some 180 TCR beta chains were listed as associated with cytomegalovirus. All 120 or so repertoires were used to score co-occurrence in the validation cohort in a later analysis, because that analysis had no HLA typing for the cohort. Three of the identified cytomegalovirus-associated TCR beta chains were confirmed in vitro to be specific for cytomegalovirus antigens. According to the authors, the approach could potentially be generalized to other disease states and immunological phenotypes. Subsequent analysis determined that TCRs grouped into clusters in the first cohort also showed a tendency toward co-occurrence across the 130 or so validation repertoires, and roughly 95% of cluster scores exceeded 0.

The donors belonged to the validation cohort of 120 subjects, which was separate from the roughly 700-subject first cohort. This clonotype originated in a woman aged 18-29 years in good health and CMV-seronegative. The sequenced material came from PBMCs.

The CDR3 protein is CASSRGVAYNEQFF. The nucleotides read TGTGCCAGCAGCCGCGGGGTGGCGTACAATGAGCAGTTCTTC. The receptor chain draws on TRBV11-2 and TRBJ2-1; TRBD2 could be the D gene, as 6 bases match. From the cysteine up to the phenylalanine, the CDR3 has a length of 14 residues. Only the CDR3 region is kept as DNA, spanning 42 bases read in frame from base 1. The germline ends are 12 bases apart after V is trimmed by 5 bases and J by 4 bases. CDR1 is given as SGHAT and CDR2 as FQNNGV, both from the germline V gene.